The present T cell receptor beta chain was sequenced within a study of early T cells in non-severe SARS-CoV-2 infection. The study, taken as a whole, reports: The matching step, a VDJdb search, favored anti-spike CD8 responses and missed private and CD4 specificities.

Unique molecular identifiers were affixed to single, distinct cDNA molecules. TCRdb reprocessed the 5' RACE reads with MiXCR, giving one entry per CDR3 protein. The sample yields tens of thousands of distinct CDR3 sequences, 5.8% seen once. This clonotype was counted ten times or more. Its antigen remains unknown. The CDR3 is made up of 13 amino acids. The germline CDR1 and CDR2 sequences are SGHNT and YYREEE (reference sequence). Trimming pared 9 bases from V and 1 base from J, leaving 10 bases between. The sequence was obtained from an adult who was a healthcare worker with PCR-confirmed SARS-CoV-2 infection or an uninfected control (not recorded which). The chain joins TRBV5-4 to TRBJ2-2; weak D call: TRBD2 (6 bases). The sample was whole blood. The CDR3 loop reads CATASVNTGELFF. The CDR3 DNA follows: TGTGCCACTGCTAGCGTGAACACCGGGGAGCTGTTTTTT.